This passage covers 11 T cell receptor beta chains from one sample sequenced in a study of shared clonotypes between healthy human individuals. The table came from immunoSEQ multiplex PCR; TCRdb's copy has only in-frame clones and leaves some out. Of 2 million to 2.5 million clones listed, roughly 95% are singletons. What was sequenced was naive CD4+ T cells sorted from blood. As for subset: CD45RA+ positively selected. These receptors were taken from a young man in good health.

Note on this clone: The sample has other DNA sequences that encode this CDR3 too. The rearrangement links TRBV30 to TRBJ1-3; D is unclear. Germline V gene sequence: CDR1 GTSNPN, CDR2 SVGIG (reference sequence). V lost 0 bases to trimming and J lost 8 bases, with 5 bases between them. This CDR3 spans 11 amino acids. The CDR3, as DNA: TGTGCCTGGAGTGTAGAGGACACCATATATTTT. It translates to CAWSVEDTIYF.

This rearrangement joins TRBV11-2 to TRBJ2-3, with D unresolved. Trimming pared 1 base from V and 2 bases from J, leaving 7 bases between. The CDR3 is 14 residues long. Germline-derived CDR1 and CDR2 are SGHAT and FQNNGV. CDR3: CASSLVEITDTQYF. The CDR3, as DNA: TGTGCCAGCAGCTTAGTGGAGATCACAGATACGCAGTATTTT.

This chain joins TRBV29-1 and TRBJ2-3; D call uncertain. The length of the CDR3 is 12 residues. V was trimmed by 5 bases and J by 5 bases, leaving 11 bases between them. From germline, CDR1 is SQVTM and CDR2 ANQGSEA. This CDR3 is CSVSFNRDTQYF. In DNA form, the CDR3 reads TGCAGCGTTTCATTTAACAGAGATACGCAGTATTTT.

The chain uses TRBV19 and TRBJ1-4; 8 bases fit TRBD1. Germline trimming cut 3 bases from V and 6 bases from J; bases unmatched to any gene: 6. The CDR3 loop spans 15 amino acids. Germline V lookup: CDR1 LNHDA, CDR2 SQIVND (reference sequence). CDR3: CASSMGTGYHEKLFF. DNA of the CDR3: TGTGCCAGTAGTATGGGGACAGGTTATCATGAAAAACTGTTTTTT.

This rearrangement joins TRBV29-1 to TRBJ1-5; the match to TRBD1 covers 8 bases. The CDR3 consists of 13 residues. V lost 4 bases and J lost 6; bases outside the gene matches: 5. Germline V gene sequence: CDR1 SQVTM, CDR2 ANQGSEA. In DNA form, the CDR3 reads TGCAGCGTTGCACAGGGGGTTAGTCAGCCCCAGCATTTT. Its translation: CSVAQGVSQPQHF. Based on the CDR3 plus reference TRBV29-1 and TRBJ1-5, the full variable domain is SAVISQKPSRDICQRGTSLTIQCQVDSQVTMMFWYRQQPGQSLTLIATANQGSEATYESGFVIDKFPISRPNLTFSTLTVSNMSPEDSSIYLCSVAQGVSQPQHFGDGTRLSIL.

This chain joins TRBV4-1 and TRBJ2-5; the D gene is possibly TRBD2 (6 bases). CDR1 is MGHRA and CDR2 is YSYEKL in the germline V gene. The CDR3 is 17 amino acids. Trimming took 2 bases from V and 2 from J, leaving 18 bases between them. CDR3 protein: CASSQFQRGGWQETQYF. CDR3 DNA sequence: TGCGCCAGCAGCCAATTCCAGCGTGGGGGGTGGCAAGAGACCCAGTACTTC.

The chain has TRBV5-6 and TRBJ1-2; D ambiguous. Trimming stripped 4 bases from V and 4 bases from J, with 5 bases between. This CDR3 has 11 amino acids. CDR1 is SGHDT and CDR2 is YYEEEE in the germline V gene. For the CDR3, the DNA is TGTGCCAGCAGCGAAAGCTATGGCTACACCTTC. Encoded protein: CASSESYGYTF.

The chain employs TRBV30 and TRBJ1-3; no firm D call. The CDR3 covers 14 residues. V was clipped by 1 base and J by 2 bases, with 9 bases between them. Germline V gene sequence: CDR1 GTSNPN, CDR2 SVGIG (reference sequence). Written as DNA, the CDR3 is TGTGCCTGGAGTGCCCAGGTTACTGGAAACACCATATATTTT. It encodes CAWSAQVTGNTIYF.

This clone was detected only a few times. V gene TRBV30 combines with J gene TRBJ1-5; D ambiguous. The ends were cut back, 1 base at V and 9 bases at J, with 7 bases in the middle. The CDR3 runs 11 residues. Germline CDR1 and CDR2: GTSNPN and SVGIG (reference sequence). Here the CDR3 DNA reads TGTGCCTGGAGTGGCCCAAGGCCCCAGCATTTT. This sequence encodes CAWSGPRPQHF.

The CDR3 bases are TGTGCCAGTAGTATTTCCAGCCTGAACACCGGGGAGCTGTTTTTT. Translating gives CASSISSLNTGELFF. V gene TRBV19 combines with J gene TRBJ2-2, with D hard to call. Trimming left V 3 bases short and J 1 base short, with 9 bases between. The CDR3 runs 15 residues. Germline V gives CDR1 LNHDA, CDR2 SQIVND (reference sequence).

For this clone: Other DNA sequences in this sample translate to the same CDR3. The chain employs TRBV30 and TRBJ2-2, with a weak D call TRBD2 (5 bases). V was trimmed by 0 bases and J by 6 bases, leaving 8 bases between them. Germline CDR1 reads GTSNPN; CDR2 reads SVGIG (reference sequence). The CDR3 spans 13 residues. The DNA for the CDR3 is TGTGCCTGGAGTGTACGGCGGGCCGGGGAGCTGTTTTTT. The encoded protein is CAWSVRRAGELFF. The full variable domain, rest sourced from reference TRBV30 and TRBJ2-2, is SQTIHQWPATLVQPVGSPLSLECTVEGTSNPNLYWYRQAAGRGLQLLFYSVGIGQISSEVPQNLSASRPQDRQFILSSKKLLLSDSGFYLCAWSVRRAGELFFGEGSRLTVL.